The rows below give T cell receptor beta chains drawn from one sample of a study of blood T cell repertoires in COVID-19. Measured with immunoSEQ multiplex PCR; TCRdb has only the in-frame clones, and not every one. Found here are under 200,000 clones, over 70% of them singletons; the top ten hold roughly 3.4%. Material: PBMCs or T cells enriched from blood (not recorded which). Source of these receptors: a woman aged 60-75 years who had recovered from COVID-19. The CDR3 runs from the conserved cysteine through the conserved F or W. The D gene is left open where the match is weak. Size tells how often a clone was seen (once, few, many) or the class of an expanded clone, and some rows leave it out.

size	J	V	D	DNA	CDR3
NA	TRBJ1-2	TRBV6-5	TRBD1	TGTGCCAGCAGGCCAGGGGGCAGTGGGGGCTACACCTTC	CASRPGGSGGYTF
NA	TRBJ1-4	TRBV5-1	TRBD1	TGCGCCAGCAGCCCGTTCAATCCGGGACAGACTAATGAAAAACTGTTTTTT	CASSPFNPGQTNEKLFF
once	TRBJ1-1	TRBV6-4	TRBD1	TGTGCCAGCAAAGGACAGGGGAGGAACACTGAAGCTTTCTTT	CASKGQGRNTEAFF
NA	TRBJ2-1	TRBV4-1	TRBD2	TGCGCCAGCAGCCAAGATATAGCGGGCGGCAATGAGCAGTTCTTC	CASSQDIAGGNEQFF
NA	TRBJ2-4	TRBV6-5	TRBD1	TGTGCCAACGTCCCGGGACAGGGGACGAACATTCAGTACTTC	CANVPGQGTNIQYF
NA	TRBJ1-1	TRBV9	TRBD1	TGTGCCAGCAGCCCACAGGGGGCATGGTACACTGAAGCTTTCTTT	CASSPQGAWYTEAFF
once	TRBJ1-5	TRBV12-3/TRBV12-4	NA	TGTGCCAGCAGACGGACAAGCAATCAGCCCCAGCATTTT	CASRRTSNQPQHF
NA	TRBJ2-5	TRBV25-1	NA	TGTGCCAGCAGTGAAGACGGACAGAGCCAAGAGACCCAGTACTTC	CASSEDGQSQETQYF
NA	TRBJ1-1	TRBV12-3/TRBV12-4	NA	TGTGCCAGCAGTTTACAGAACACTGAAGCTTTCTTT	CASSLQNTEAFF
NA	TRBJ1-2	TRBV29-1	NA	TGCAGCGACAGGAGGGGCTCCTATGGCTACACCTTC	CSDRRGSYGYTF
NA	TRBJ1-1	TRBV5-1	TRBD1	TGCGCCAGCAGCACACCGGGACAGACTATGAACACTGAAGCTTTCTTT	CASSTPGQTMNTEAFF
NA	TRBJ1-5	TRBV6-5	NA	TGTGCCAGCAGTTACGATACAGAAAGTCAGCCCCAGCATTTT	CASSYDTESQPQHF
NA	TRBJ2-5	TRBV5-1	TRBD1	TGCGCCAGCAGCTTGGCGGGGACAGGGCAAGAGACCCAGTACTTC	CASSLAGTGQETQYF
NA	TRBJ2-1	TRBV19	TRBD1	TGTGCCAGTAGTGAGTCCCCGGGACAGGGGGGGTTAAAGCAGTTCTTC	CASSESPGQGGLKQFF
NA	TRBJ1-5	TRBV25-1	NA	TGTGCCAGCAGTGACCCAGGGGCACCCAATCAGCCCCAGCATTTT	CASSDPGAPNQPQHF
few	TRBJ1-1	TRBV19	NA	TGTGCCAGTAATAAGGGGGAGCCGAACACTGAAGCTTTCTTT	CASNKGEPNTEAFF
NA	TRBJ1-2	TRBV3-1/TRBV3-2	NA	TGTGCCAGCAGCCAGACGGACAGCTATAACTATGGCTACACCTTC	CASSQTDSYNYGYTF
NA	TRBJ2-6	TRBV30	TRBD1	TGTGCCAGACAGGGCTCTGGGGCCAACGTCCTGACTTTC	CARQGSGANVLTF
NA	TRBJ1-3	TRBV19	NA	TGTGCCAGTAGTGCCAGAGGCTCTGGAAACACCATATATTTT	CASSARGSGNTIYF
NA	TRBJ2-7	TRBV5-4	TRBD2	TGTGCCAGCAGCCCTGGACTAGCATTCGAGCAGTACTTC	CASSPGLAFEQYF
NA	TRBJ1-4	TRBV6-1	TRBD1	TGTGCCAGCAGTGAAGGAGGAGGGGGCGCCATTGAAAAACTGTTTTTT	CASSEGGGGAIEKLFF
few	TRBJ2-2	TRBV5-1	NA	TGCGCCAGCAGCTTCCTAACCCTGAACACCGGGGAGCTGTTTTTT	CASSFLTLNTGELFF
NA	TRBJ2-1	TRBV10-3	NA	TGTGCCATCAGTGAGTCGTGGCCCTCGGGGTTGGATGAGCAGTTCTTC	CAISESWPSGLDEQFF
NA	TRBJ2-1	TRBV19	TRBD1	TGTGCCAGTAGTAGGGGACAGTCCCACTACAATGAGCAGTTCTTC	CASSRGQSHYNEQFF
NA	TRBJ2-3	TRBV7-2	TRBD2	TGTGCCAGCAGCTATCAACTTAGCGGGGCCACAGATACGCAGTATTTT	CASSYQLSGATDTQYF
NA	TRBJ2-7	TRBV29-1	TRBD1	TGCAGCGCGCACCAGGGGGAATACGAGCAGTACTTC	CSAHQGEYEQYF
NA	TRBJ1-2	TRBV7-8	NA	TGTGCCAGCAGCCCTGGACTGGGGTCCTACGACTATGGCTACACCTTC	CASSPGLGSYDYGYTF
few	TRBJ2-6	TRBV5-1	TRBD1	TGCGCCAGCAGCGCGACAGGGACTGGGGCCAACGTCCTGACTTTC	CASSATGTGANVLTF
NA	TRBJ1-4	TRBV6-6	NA	TGTGCCAGCAGTTACTCCCCACACACAACTAATGAAAAACTGTTTTTT	CASSYSPHTTNEKLFF
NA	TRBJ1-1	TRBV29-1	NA	TGCAGCGTTGAATGGCAGAACACTGAAGCTTTCTTT	CSVEWQNTEAFF
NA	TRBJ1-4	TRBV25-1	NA	TGTGCCAGCAGTGAATGGGGAGGGGCGAATGAAAAACTGTTTTTT	CASSEWGGANEKLFF
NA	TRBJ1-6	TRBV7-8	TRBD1	TGTGCCAGCAGCTCAATACCCGGACAGGGTGGTTCACCCCTCCACTTT	CASSSIPGQGGSPLHF
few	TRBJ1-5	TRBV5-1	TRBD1	TGCGCCAGCAGCTTAGTTCCCCCCCGGACAGGAGATCAGCCCCAGCATTTT	CASSLVPPRTGDQPQHF
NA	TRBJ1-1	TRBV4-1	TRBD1	TGCGCCAGCAGCCACCTACCGGGACAGGGGAACACTGAAGCTTTCTTT	CASSHLPGQGNTEAFF
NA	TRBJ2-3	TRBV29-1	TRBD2	TGCAGCGCCCGACTAGCGGGGGGAGATACGCAGTATTTT	CSARLAGGDTQYF
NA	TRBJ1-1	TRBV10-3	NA	TGTGCCATCAGTGTTACAGCCAACACTGAAGCTTTCTTT	CAISVTANTEAFF
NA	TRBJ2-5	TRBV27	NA	TGTGCCAGCAGTTCGGTGGGGACAATTGAGACCCAGTACTTC	CASSSVGTIETQYF
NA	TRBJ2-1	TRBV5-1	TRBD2	TGCGCCAGCAGCCTCGTAAAAGTTCTAGCGGGGGGTAGCAATGAGCAGTTCTTC	CASSLVKVLAGGSNEQFF
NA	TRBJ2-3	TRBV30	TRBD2	TGTGCCTGCCAACTAGCGGGGGGGAGCACAGATACGCAGTATTTT	CACQLAGGSTDTQYF
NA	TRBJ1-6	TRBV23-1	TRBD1	TGCGCCAGCAGTCAATCGTTCGGGACAGGGAAAGGTTCACCCCTCCACTTT	CASSQSFGTGKGSPLHF
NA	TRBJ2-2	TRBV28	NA	TGTGCCAGCAGTTCCTTCGGGGGAGTGAACACCGGGGAGCTGTTTTTT	CASSSFGGVNTGELFF
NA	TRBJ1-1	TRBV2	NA	TGTGCCAGCATACTTTCGGGCACTGAAGCTTTCTTT	CASILSGTEAFF
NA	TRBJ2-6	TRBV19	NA	TGTGCCAGTAGACCTCCAGGGGCCGGGGCCAACGTCCTGACTTTC	CASRPPGAGANVLTF
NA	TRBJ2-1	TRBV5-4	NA	TGTGCCAGCAGCAACGGGGTTCCTTACAATGAGCAGTTCTTC	CASSNGVPYNEQFF
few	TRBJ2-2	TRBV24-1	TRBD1	TGTGCCACCAGTGATCCAGGGGGCCCCGGGGAGCTGTTTTTT	CATSDPGGPGELFF
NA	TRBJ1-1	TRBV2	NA	TGTGCCAGCATCTCAAATCAGGGAACTGAAGCTTTCTTT	CASISNQGTEAFF
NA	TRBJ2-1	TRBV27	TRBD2	TGTGCCAGCAGTTTAACTAGCGGGGGGGTAGGCGAGCAGTTCTTC	CASSLTSGGVGEQFF
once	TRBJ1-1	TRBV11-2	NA	TGTGCCAGCTCCTGGGCCACTGAAGCTTTCTTT	CASSWATEAFF
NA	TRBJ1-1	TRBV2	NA	TGTGCCAGCAGTGAAGGGCTAGGGAGGGACATGAACACTGAAGCTTTCTTT	CASSEGLGRDMNTEAFF
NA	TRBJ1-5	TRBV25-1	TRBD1	TGTGCCAGCAGTAAAAGGTCCGAGGGGGCCTGGCCCCAGCATTTT	CASSKRSEGAWPQHF
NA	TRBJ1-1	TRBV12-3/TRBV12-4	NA	TGTGCCAGCAGGATGACAGGAGGTACTGAAGCTTTCTTT	CASRMTGGTEAFF